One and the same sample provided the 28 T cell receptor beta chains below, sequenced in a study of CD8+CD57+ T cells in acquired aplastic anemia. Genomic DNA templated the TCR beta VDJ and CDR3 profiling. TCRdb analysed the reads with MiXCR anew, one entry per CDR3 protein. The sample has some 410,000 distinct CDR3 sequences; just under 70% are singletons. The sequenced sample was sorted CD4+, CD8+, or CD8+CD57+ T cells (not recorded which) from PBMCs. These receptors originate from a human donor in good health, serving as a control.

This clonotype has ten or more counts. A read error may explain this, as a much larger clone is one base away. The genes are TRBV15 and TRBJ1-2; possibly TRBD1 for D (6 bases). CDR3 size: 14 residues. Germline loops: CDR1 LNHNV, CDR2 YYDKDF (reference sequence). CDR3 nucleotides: TGTGCCACCAGCAGAGATAAGGGGGGCTATGGCCACACCTTC. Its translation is CATSRDKGGYGHTF.

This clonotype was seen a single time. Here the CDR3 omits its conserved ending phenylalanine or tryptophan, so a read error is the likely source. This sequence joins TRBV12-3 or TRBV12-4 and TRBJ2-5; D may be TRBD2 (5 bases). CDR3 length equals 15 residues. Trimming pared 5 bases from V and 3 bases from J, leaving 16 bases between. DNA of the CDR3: TGTGCCAGCAGTGACCCCCCGAGTAGCGAAGAGACCCAGTACCTC. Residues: CASSDPPSSEETQYL.

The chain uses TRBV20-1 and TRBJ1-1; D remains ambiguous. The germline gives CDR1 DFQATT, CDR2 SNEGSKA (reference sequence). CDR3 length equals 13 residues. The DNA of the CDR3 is TGCAGCGCTGAAACAGAAGGATACGGCGAAGCTTTCTTT. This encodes CSAETEGYGEAFF.

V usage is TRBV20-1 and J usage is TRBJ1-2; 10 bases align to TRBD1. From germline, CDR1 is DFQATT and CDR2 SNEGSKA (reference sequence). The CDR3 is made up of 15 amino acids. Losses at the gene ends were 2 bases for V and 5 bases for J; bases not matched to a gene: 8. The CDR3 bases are TGCAGTGCTAGACCCGGGACAGGGGCTAGTTATGGCTACACCTTC. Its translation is CSARPGTGASYGYTF.

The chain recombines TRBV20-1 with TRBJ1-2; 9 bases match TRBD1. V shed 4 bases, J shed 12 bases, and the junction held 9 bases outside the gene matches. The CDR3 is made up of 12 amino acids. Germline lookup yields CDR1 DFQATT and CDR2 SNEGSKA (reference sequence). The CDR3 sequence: CSAKAGQGMNTF. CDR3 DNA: TGCAGTGCTAAAGCGGGACAGGGCATGAACACCTTC.

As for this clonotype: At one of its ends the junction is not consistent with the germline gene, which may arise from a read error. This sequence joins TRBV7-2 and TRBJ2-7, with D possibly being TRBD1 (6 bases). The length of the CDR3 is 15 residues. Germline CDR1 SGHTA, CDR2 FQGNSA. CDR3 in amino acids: CASSQGRGFPYEQYF. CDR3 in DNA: TGCGCCAGCAGCCAAGGCAGGGGCTTCCCCTACGAGCAGTACTTC.

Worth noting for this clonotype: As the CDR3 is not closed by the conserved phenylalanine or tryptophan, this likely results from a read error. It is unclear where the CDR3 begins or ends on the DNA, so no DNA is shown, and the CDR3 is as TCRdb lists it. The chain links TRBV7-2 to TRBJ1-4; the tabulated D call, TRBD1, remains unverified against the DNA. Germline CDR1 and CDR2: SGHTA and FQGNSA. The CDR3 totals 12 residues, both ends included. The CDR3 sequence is CASSLARGQFHY.

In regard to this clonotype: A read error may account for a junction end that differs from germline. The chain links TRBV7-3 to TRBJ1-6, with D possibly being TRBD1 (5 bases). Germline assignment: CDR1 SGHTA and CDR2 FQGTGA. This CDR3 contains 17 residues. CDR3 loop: CASSWKITGTENSPLHF. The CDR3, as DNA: TGTGCCAGTAGCTGGAAAATAACCGGGACGGAGAATTCACCCCTCCACTTT. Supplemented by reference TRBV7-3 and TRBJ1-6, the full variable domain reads GAGVSQTPSNKVTEKGKYVELRCDPISGHTALYWYRQSLGQGPEFLIYFQGTGAADDSGLPNDRFFAVRPEGSVSTLKIQRTERGDSAVYLCASSWKITGTENSPLHFGNGTRLTVT.

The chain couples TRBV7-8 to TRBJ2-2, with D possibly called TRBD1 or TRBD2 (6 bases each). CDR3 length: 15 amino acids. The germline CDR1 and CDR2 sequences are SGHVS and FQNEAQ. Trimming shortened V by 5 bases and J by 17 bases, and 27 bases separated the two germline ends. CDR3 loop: CASSLRGGTYGEFFF. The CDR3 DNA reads TGTGCCAGCAGCCTGCGAGGGGGGACCTACGGGGAGTTCTTTTTT.

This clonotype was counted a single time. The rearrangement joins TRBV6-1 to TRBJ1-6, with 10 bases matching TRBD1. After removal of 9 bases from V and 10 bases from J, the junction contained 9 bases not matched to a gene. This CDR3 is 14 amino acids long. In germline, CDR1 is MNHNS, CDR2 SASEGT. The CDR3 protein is CASQGQGRNSPLHF. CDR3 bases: TGTGCCAGTCAGGGACAGGGGAGGAACTCACCCCTCCACTTT.

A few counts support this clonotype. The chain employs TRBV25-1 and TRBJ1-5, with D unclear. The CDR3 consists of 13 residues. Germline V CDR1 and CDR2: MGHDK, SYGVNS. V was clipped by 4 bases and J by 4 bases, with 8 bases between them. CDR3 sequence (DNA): TGTGCCAGCAGTGGTGGAGCTAATCAGCCCCAGCATTTT. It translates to CASSGGANQPQHF.

The CDR3 DNA reads as TGTGCCAGCAGTGCCGGGGTGGGCAATCAGCCCCAGCATTTT. Amino acid sequence: CASSAGVGNQPQHF. This chain links TRBV12-3 or TRBV12-4 with TRBJ1-5, with unresolved D. V lost 5 bases and J 2 bases, leaving 10 bases between the germline ends. The CDR3 has 14 amino acids.

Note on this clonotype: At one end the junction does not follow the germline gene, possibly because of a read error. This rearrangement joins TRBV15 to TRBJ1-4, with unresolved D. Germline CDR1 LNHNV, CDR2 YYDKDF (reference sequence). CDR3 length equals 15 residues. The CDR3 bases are TGTGCCAGCAGCAGAGACAAGGGTGACAATGAAACACTGTTTTTT. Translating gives CASSRDKGDNETLFF.

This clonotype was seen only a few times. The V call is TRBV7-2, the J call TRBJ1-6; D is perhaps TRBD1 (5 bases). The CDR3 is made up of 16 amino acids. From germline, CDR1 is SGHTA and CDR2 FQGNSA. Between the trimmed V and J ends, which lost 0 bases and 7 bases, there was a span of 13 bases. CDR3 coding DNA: TGTGCCAGCAGCTTAGCGGCAAGGGCAGGGAATTCACCCCTCCACTTT. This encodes CASSLAARAGNSPLHF.

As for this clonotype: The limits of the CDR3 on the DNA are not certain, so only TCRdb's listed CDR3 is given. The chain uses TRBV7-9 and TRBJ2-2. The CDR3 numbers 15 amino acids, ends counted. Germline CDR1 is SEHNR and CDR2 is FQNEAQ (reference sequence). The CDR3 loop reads CASSEGIYGYTFGFF.

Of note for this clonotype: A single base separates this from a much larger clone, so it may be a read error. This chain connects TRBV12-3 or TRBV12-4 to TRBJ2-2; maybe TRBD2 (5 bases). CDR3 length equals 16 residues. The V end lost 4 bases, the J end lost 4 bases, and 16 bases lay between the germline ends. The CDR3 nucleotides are TGTGCCAGCAGTTGCGAGAGGGTTTCGTCCACCGGGGAGCTGTTTTTT. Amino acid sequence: CASSCERVSSTGELFF.

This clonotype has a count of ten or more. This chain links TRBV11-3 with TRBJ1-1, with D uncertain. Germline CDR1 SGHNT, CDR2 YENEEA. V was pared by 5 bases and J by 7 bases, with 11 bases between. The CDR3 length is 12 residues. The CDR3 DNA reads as TGTGCCAGCAGCCCGCGGGAGGGTGAAGCTTTCTTT. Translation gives CASSPREGEAFF. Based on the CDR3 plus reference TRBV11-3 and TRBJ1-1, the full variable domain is EAGVVQSPRYKIIEKKQPVAFWCNPISGHNTLYWYLQNLGQGPELLIRYENEEAVDDSQLPKDRFSAERLKGVDSTLKIQPAELGDSAVYLCASSPREGEAFFGQGTRLTVV.

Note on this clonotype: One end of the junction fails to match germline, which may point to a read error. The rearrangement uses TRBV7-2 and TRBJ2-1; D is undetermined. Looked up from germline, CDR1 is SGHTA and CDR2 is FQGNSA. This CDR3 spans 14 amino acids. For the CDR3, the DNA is TGTGCCAGCAGCTCGACCGGCGCAGGCGATGATCAGCTCTTC. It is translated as CASSSTGAGDDQLF.

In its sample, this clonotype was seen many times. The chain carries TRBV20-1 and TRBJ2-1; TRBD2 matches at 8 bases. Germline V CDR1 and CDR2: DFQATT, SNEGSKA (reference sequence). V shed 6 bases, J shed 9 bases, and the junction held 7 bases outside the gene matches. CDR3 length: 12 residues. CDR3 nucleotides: TGCAGTGCCGGGGGGGCTCTAGGTGAGCAGTTCTTC. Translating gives CSAGGALGEQFF.

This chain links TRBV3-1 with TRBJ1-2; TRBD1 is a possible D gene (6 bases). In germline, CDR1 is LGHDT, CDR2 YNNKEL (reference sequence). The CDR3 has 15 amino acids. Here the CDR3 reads CSSSQGFVWGQGYTF. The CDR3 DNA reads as TGTTCTAGCAGCCAAGGTTTTGTTTGGGGGCAGGGCTACACCTTC.

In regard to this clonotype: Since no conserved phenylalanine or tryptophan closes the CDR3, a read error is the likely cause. The CDR3 nucleotides are TGTGCCAGCAGCTTAGATGGTGGGGAGCAGTACGCC. It encodes CASSLDGGEQYA. The V call is TRBV7-3, the J call TRBJ2-7; unclear D gene. Germline V gene lookup returns CDR1 SGHTA and CDR2 FQGTGA. The CDR3 is 12 amino acids. The V end was cut by 2 bases, the J end by 7 bases, with 9 bases between.

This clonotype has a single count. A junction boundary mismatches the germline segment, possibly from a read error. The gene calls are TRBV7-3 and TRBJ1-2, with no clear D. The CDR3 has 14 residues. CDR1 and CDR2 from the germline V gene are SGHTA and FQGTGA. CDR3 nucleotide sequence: TGTGCCAGCAGCGCAGCAGCGACTAACTATGCCTACACCTTC. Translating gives CASSAAATNYAYTF. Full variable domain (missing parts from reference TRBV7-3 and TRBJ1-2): GAGVSQTPSNKVTEKGKYVELRCDPISGHTALYWYRQSLGQGPEFLIYFQGTGAADDSGLPNDRFFAVRPEGSVSTLKIQRTERGDSAVYLCASSAAATNYAYTFGSGTRLTVV.

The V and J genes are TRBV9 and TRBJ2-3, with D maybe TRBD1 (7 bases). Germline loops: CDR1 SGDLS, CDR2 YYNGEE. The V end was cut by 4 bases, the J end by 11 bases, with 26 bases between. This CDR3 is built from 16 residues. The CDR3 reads CASSLPGQGGTGQQYF. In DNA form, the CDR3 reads TGTGCCAGCAGCCTGCCTGGGCAGGGGGGCACGGGTCAGCAGTATTTT. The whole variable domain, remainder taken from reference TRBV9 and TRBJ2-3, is DSGVTQTPKHLITATGQRVTLRCSPRSGDLSVYWYQQSLDQGLQFLIQYYNGEERAKGNILERFSAQQFPDLHSELNLSSLELGDSALYFCASSLPGQGGTGQQYFGPGTRLTVL.

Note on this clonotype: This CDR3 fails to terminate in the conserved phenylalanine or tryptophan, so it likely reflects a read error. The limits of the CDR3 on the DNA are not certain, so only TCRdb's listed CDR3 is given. The CDR3 sequence: CASSFGLEQYFGP. This chain connects TRBV7-2 to TRBJ2-5; TRBD2 was called by the table and not checked on the DNA. Including both end residues, the CDR3 is 13 amino acids long. Germline V CDR1 and CDR2: SGHTA, FQGNSA.

The CDR3 loop reads CASSESVVAVNYGYTF. The CDR3 DNA reads as TGTGCCAGCAGTGAGTCGGTTGTGGCAGTCAACTATGGCTACACCTTC. The chain is built from TRBV9 and TRBJ1-2, with D unclear. The CDR3 runs 16 residues. The V end was cut by 5 bases, the J end by 2 bases, with 19 bases between. CDR1 and CDR2 from the germline V gene are SGDLS and YYNGEE.

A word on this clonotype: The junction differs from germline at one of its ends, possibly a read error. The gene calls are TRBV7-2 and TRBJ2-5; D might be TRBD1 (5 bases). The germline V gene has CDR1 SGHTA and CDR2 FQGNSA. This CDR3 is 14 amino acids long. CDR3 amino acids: CASSLASGANILYF. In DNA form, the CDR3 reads TGTGCCAGCAGCTTAGCCTCTGGGGCCAACATCCTGTATTTC.

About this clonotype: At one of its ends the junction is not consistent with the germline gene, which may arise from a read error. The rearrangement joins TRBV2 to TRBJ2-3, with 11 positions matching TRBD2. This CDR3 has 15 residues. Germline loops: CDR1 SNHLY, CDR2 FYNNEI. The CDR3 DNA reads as TGTGCCAGCACCTTTAGCGGGGGGGGTGCAGCTGAGCCTAAATTT. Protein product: CASTFSGGGAAEPKF.

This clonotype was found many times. The CDR3 loop is CASSARGPSGNQPQHF. The CDR3 coding sequence is TGTGCCAGTAGTGCCCGGGGCCCAAGTGGCAATCAGCCCCAGCATTTT. The gene calls are TRBV19 and TRBJ1-5; a weak D match, TRBD1 (5 bases). CDR3 length equals 16 residues. The V end was cut by 5 bases, the J end by 2 bases, with 16 bases between. Germline CDR1 and CDR2: LNHDA and SQIVND (reference sequence).